This TCR beta chain derives from a study of T cell changes during pregnancy in multiple sclerosis. Data came from immunoSEQ multiplex PCR; TCRdb stores just in-frame clones and leaves some out. The sample contains 55,000 to 70,000 clones, 93% of which appear only once. The CDR3 runs 14 residues. Trimming removed 4 bases from V and 9 bases from J; junction bases left unmatched: 8. Germline V gene lookup returns CDR1 SGHRS and CDR2 YFSETQ. The TCR was taken from a female donor with multiple sclerosis, enrolled in a pregnancy study. The rearrangement uses TRBV5-1 and TRBJ2-1, with 9 bases matching TRBD1. The specimen comprised peripheral blood, sampled after pregnancy. The CDR3 DNA follows: TGCGCCAGCAGCGCCGCACAGGGGGCGTTTGAGCAGTTCTTC. This encodes CASSAAQGAFEQFF.